Each of the 32 T cell receptor beta chains below was sequenced from the same sample in a study of T cell responses to AZD1222 COVID-19 vaccine. Measured with immunoSEQ multiplex PCR; TCRdb has only the in-frame clones, and not every one. The table shows 200,000 or so clones, with more than 75% occurring only once. Sequencing was performed on peripheral blood, taken on day 0 of AZD1222 vaccination. The source is an adult in good health.

This chain connects TRBV7-2 to TRBJ1-6; 7 bases are shared with TRBD1. Germline V gives CDR1 SGHTA, CDR2 FQGNSA. V was clipped by 2 bases and J by 7 bases; unmatched bases: 2. The CDR3 is 14 residues long. CDR3 nucleotides: TGTGCCAGCAGCTTAAGACAGGGAAATTCACCCCTCCACTTT. This sequence encodes CASSLRQGNSPLHF.

The chain recombines TRBV4-2 with TRBJ1-4, with D unclear. CDR3 length equals 13 residues. Germline-derived CDR1 and CDR2 are LGHNA and YNFKEQ. V was pared by 1 base and J by 7 bases, with 7 bases between. In DNA, the CDR3 is TGTGCCAGCAGCCAAGCGAAAGTTGAAAAACTGTTTTTT. Its translation: CASSQAKVEKLFF.

V usage is TRBV24-1 and J usage is TRBJ2-3; D is ambiguous. Germline CDR1 is KGHDR and CDR2 is SFDVKD. This CDR3 spans 13 amino acids. The V and J ends lost 4 bases and 9 bases respectively, with 13 bases between them. The CDR3 protein is CATSEPFRDTQYF. The DNA for the CDR3 is TGTGCCACCAGTGAACCGTTCAGAGACACGCAGTATTTT.

V gene TRBV28 combines with J gene TRBJ2-7; TRBD2 is a possible D gene (6 bases). V lost 1 base, J lost 2 bases, and 18 bases lay in between. This CDR3 has 17 amino acids. CDR1 and CDR2 from the germline V gene are MDHEN and SYDVKM. The CDR3 DNA follows: TGTGCCAGCAGTTTATCGTCGGAGGGTTTGTTAGCCTACGAGCAGTACTTC. Protein sequence: CASSLSSEGLLAYEQYF.

This sequence joins TRBV7-3 and TRBJ2-3, with 12 positions matching TRBD2. Trimming cost V 5 bases and J 1 base; bases outside gene matches: 13. CDR1 SGHTA and CDR2 FQGTGA come from the germline V gene. CDR3 size: 19 residues. CDR3 protein: CASSPRPWTSGDGTDTQYF. DNA for the CDR3: TGTGCCAGCAGCCCGCGACCTTGGACTAGCGGGGACGGCACAGATACGCAGTATTTT. Complete variable domain (other parts from reference TRBV7-3 and TRBJ2-3): GAGVSQTPSNKVTEKGKYVELRCDPISGHTALYWYRQSLGQGPEFLIYFQGTGAADDSGLPNDRFFAVRPEGSVSTLKIQRTERGDSAVYLCASSPRPWTSGDGTDTQYFGPGTRLTVL.

The genes are TRBV6-2 or TRBV6-3 and TRBJ1-1; 9 bases align to TRBD1. CDR1 MNHEY and CDR2 SVGEGT come from the germline V gene. Trimming took 4 bases from V and 7 from J; bases not matched to a gene: 7. This CDR3 has 14 amino acids. The CDR3 reads CASSLTGGSGEAFF. CDR3 DNA sequence: TGTGCCAGCAGTTTGACAGGGGGATCTGGTGAAGCTTTCTTT.

The chain links TRBV29-1 to TRBJ2-2; TRBD1 matches at 7 bases. The CDR3 contains 17 residues. J lost 0 bases, V lost 4 bases, and 11 bases had no gene match. Looked up from germline, CDR1 is SQVTM and CDR2 is ANQGSEA. The CDR3 is CSVVGRSGTANTGELFF. CDR3 sequence (DNA): TGCAGCGTTGTCGGAAGATCCGGGACAGCGAACACCGGGGAGCTGTTTTTT.

The rearrangement links TRBV7-3 to TRBJ1-6, with D perhaps TRBD1 (6 bases). CDR1 is SGHTA, CDR2 FQGTGA, per germline. Deletions cut 4 bases from V and 3 bases from J, with 13 bases between. This CDR3 region has 16 residues. The CDR3 loop is CASSYDRSSYNSPLHF. The CDR3 DNA reads as TGTGCCAGCAGCTACGACAGGTCGAGCTATAATTCACCCCTCCACTTT.

V gene TRBV28 combines with J gene TRBJ1-5; D uncertain. CDR1 is MDHEN, CDR2 SYDVKM, per germline. The CDR3 is made up of 15 amino acids. V was pared by 2 bases and J by 5 bases, with 13 bases between. The CDR3 here is CASSLSLGLHQPQHF. The CDR3 DNA sequence: TGTGCCAGCAGTTTAAGTTTAGGTCTTCATCAGCCCCAGCATTTT.

The J gene is TRBJ1-2, the V gene TRBV7-8; D perhaps matches TRBD1 (5 bases). Trimming cost V 1 base and J 2 bases, with 11 bases left between them. The germline V gene has CDR1 SGHVS and CDR2 FQNEAQ. The CDR3 contains 15 residues. The DNA for the CDR3 is TGTGCCAGCAGCTTAGTCGCAGGGACCAACTATGGCTACACCTTC. It yields the protein CASSLVAGTNYGYTF.

The rearrangement joins TRBV12-5 to TRBJ1-2, with TRBD1 matching 7 bases. The CDR3 contains 22 residues. The ends lost 2 bases at V and 0 bases at J; junction bases unmatched: 24. Germline V gene sequence: CDR1 LGHNT, CDR2 FRNRAP. The CDR3 sequence is CASGLPPLRSTKRDSPNYGYTF. DNA for the CDR3: TGTGCTAGTGGTTTGCCACCACTCCGGAGTACAAAGCGGGACAGCCCTAACTATGGCTACACCTTC.

This clone has only a few counts. V is TRBV5-1 and J is TRBJ1-1; D is undetermined. This CDR3 has 14 residues. CDR1 is SGHRS and CDR2 is YFSETQ in the germline V gene. The V and J ends lost 2 bases and 4 bases respectively, with 12 bases between them. The CDR3 DNA reads TGCGCCAGCAGCTTAGCCCGAGGGCGCACTGAAGCTTTCTTT. Protein sequence: CASSLARGRTEAFF.

This chain links TRBV2 with TRBJ2-7, with D tentatively TRBD2 (5 bases). The CDR3 runs 15 residues. Trimming removed 8 bases from V and 6 bases from J, with 23 bases in between. In germline, CDR1 is SNHLY, CDR2 FYNNEI. CDR3 nucleotides: TGTGCCAGCCGTAGCGAGAGCTTCCTATATCGCGAGCAGTACTTC. Translating gives CASRSESFLYREQYF.

The rearrangement uses TRBV6-2 or TRBV6-3 and TRBJ1-5; D is unresolved. This CDR3 is built from 11 residues. V dropped 6 bases and J dropped 8 bases, with 8 bases sitting between them. In germline, CDR1 is MNHEY, CDR2 SVGEGT. In DNA form, the CDR3 reads TGTGCCAGCAGCCACGGGAAGCCCCAGCATTTT. This codes for CASSHGKPQHF.

This clone was detected once. The chain uses TRBV7-8 and TRBJ2-1, with 7 bases that match TRBD2. Germline V gives CDR1 SGHVS, CDR2 FQNEAQ. The length of the CDR3 is 17 residues. The V gene end was trimmed by 2 bases and the J gene end by 6 bases; junction bases not matched to a gene: 13. This CDR3 reads CASSLFFSGDYTNEQFF. In DNA form, the CDR3 reads TGTGCCAGCAGCTTATTCTTCTCCGGGGACTATACCAATGAGCAGTTCTTC.

The rearrangement links TRBV10-3 to TRBJ1-5; D is undetermined. Germline CDR1 is ENHRY and CDR2 is SYGVKD. CDR3 length: 14 residues. With 2 bases removed from V and 5 bases from J, the gap between germline ends came to 10 bases. The CDR3 protein is CAISEGRDYQPQHF. CDR3 nucleotide sequence: TGTGCCATCAGTGAGGGGAGGGATTATCAGCCCCAGCATTTT.

The chain is built from TRBV27 and TRBJ2-1, with 7 bases matching TRBD1. The V gene's germline CDR1 is MNHEY and CDR2 SMNVEV (reference sequence). The CDR3 has 12 amino acids. CDR3 sequence (DNA): TGTTCGACAGGGAGCTCCTACAATGAGCAGTTCTTC. Translation: CSTGSSYNEQFF.

The rearrangement links TRBV2 to TRBJ2-7, with 7 bases that match TRBD2. Trimming at V came to 8 bases and at J to 2 bases, leaving 9 bases not matched to a gene. The CDR3 loop spans 14 amino acids. Germline CDR1 and CDR2: SNHLY and FYNNEI. CDR3 in DNA: TGTGCCAGCGGGGGGGGGAACCCCCCCTACGAGCAGTACTTC. Residues: CASGGGNPPYEQYF.

The V gene is TRBV3-1 (or the pseudogene TRBV3-2), the J gene TRBJ1-4; D call uncertain. Trimming shortened V by 5 bases and J by 8 bases, and 9 bases separated the two germline ends. Germline V CDR1 and CDR2: LGHDT, YNNKEL (reference sequence). The CDR3 contains 12 residues. This CDR3 is CASSYPGEKLFF. CDR3 in DNA: TGTGCCAGCAGCTACCCGGGGGAAAAACTGTTTTTT.

The rearrangement uses TRBV20-1 and TRBJ2-1; TRBD2 matches 9 bases. Looked up from germline, CDR1 is DFQATT and CDR2 is SNEGSKA (reference sequence). V lost 3 bases, J lost 7 bases, and 10 bases stayed unmatched. CDR3 length equals 15 residues. The CDR3 region is CSASHRAGGLNEQFF. CDR3 nucleotides: TGCAGTGCTAGTCATAGAGCGGGAGGTTTGAATGAGCAGTTCTTC.

The chain has TRBV6-5 and TRBJ2-5; D is perhaps TRBD1 or TRBD2 (6 bases each). CDR1 MNHEY and CDR2 SVGAGI come from the germline V gene. The CDR3 totals 15 residues. Deletions cut 6 bases from V and 2 bases from J, with 16 bases between. The CDR3 nucleotides read TGTGCCAGCAGCCGCGCGGGACACTTACAAGAGACCCAGTACTTC. This codes for CASSRAGHLQETQYF.

The CDR3 DNA follows: TGTGCCAGCAGCGCCTCCGGGGGCGCCGGTTTTTTCGAGCAGTACTTC. As protein: CASSASGGAGFFEQYF. The genes are TRBV9 and TRBJ2-7, with D possibly called TRBD1 or TRBD2 (6 bases each). The V gene lost 3 bases and the J gene lost 6 bases, with 22 bases spanning the gap. CDR3 length equals 16 residues. CDR1 and CDR2 (germline): SGDLS, YYNGEE.

The rearrangement links TRBV11-2 to TRBJ1-6; 9 bases match TRBD1. The J segment lost 8 bases and the V segment lost 5 bases, leaving 7 bases of the junction unmatched. CDR1 and CDR2 from the germline V gene are SGHAT and FQNNGV. The CDR3 has 15 residues. The CDR3 DNA sequence: TGTGCCAGCAGCCCAGAGGGACAGGGTCATTCACCCCTCCACTTT. It codes for CASSPEGQGHSPLHF.

This sequence joins TRBV6-6 and TRBJ2-3; possibly TRBD2 for D (7 bases). The germline V and J ends were trimmed by 6 bases and 1 base, with 17 bases remaining between them. The CDR3 is made up of 16 amino acids. The germline V gene encodes CDR1 MNHNY and CDR2 SVGAGI (reference sequence). The CDR3 loop reads CASSPRGGGRTDTQYF. CDR3 coding DNA: TGTGCCAGCAGCCCCCGTGGCGGGGGCCGCACAGATACGCAGTATTTT.

This clone was counted a few times. The rearrangement joins TRBV7-9 to TRBJ1-2; D is unresolved. The CDR3 runs 13 residues. The germline CDR1 and CDR2 sequences are SEHNR and FQNEAQ (reference sequence). With 2 bases removed from V and 4 bases from J, the gap between germline ends came to 8 bases. The CDR3 spells CASSLLILYGYTF. Written as DNA, the CDR3 is TGTGCCAGCAGCTTATTGATCCTCTATGGCTACACCTTC.

The chain uses TRBV3-1 (or the pseudogene TRBV3-2) and TRBJ2-7; TRBD1 aligns across 7 bases. Germline V gene data show CDR1 as LGHDT and CDR2 as YNNKEL (reference sequence). The CDR3 has 14 amino acids. V lost 2 bases, J lost 1 base, and 2 bases stayed unmatched. This chain's CDR3 is CASSQRTGSYEQYF. The CDR3 nucleotides read TGTGCCAGCAGCCAACGGACAGGTTCCTACGAGCAGTACTTC.

This clone occurred a few times. V gene TRBV30 combines with J gene TRBJ1-4, with 9 bases matching TRBD1. CDR1 GTSNPN and CDR2 SVGIG come from the germline V gene (reference sequence). The CDR3 extends over 15 amino acids. The V gene end was trimmed by 2 bases and the J gene end by 6 bases; junction bases not matched to a gene: 7. This chain's CDR3 is CAWSTRDRGDEKLFF. The CDR3 DNA is TGTGCCTGGAGTACTCGTGACAGGGGGGATGAAAAACTGTTTTTT.

This clone was counted a single time. The chain links TRBV28 to TRBJ1-1, with D possibly matching TRBD1 (5 bases). The CDR3 totals 16 residues. V was cut by 5 bases and J by 2 bases, with 18 bases left in between. CDR1 and CDR2 from the germline V gene are MDHEN and SYDVKM. The CDR3: CASSKRPGPFNTEAFF. Here the CDR3 DNA reads TGTGCCAGCAGTAAAAGGCCGGGACCCTTTAACACTGAAGCTTTCTTT.

The chain links TRBV5-4 to TRBJ1-6, with D hard to call. Between the trimmed V and J ends, which lost 2 bases and 6 bases, there was a span of 12 bases. This CDR3 spans 15 amino acids. Germline values: CDR1 SGHNT, CDR2 YYREEE (reference sequence). The CDR3 DNA is TGTGCCAGCAGCTTATTTTTCGAAACTAATTCACCCCTCCACTTT. It yields the protein CASSLFFETNSPLHF.

V gene TRBV28 combines with J gene TRBJ2-7; TRBD1 is a possible D gene (7 bases). The CDR3 length is 16 residues. Per the germline V gene, CDR1 is MDHEN and CDR2 is SYDVKM. V was clipped by 6 bases and J by 4 bases, with 22 bases between them. CDR3 coding DNA: TGTGCCAGCAGCCAAAGGGGGGCAGGGGGTCAGTACGAGCAGTACTTC. Amino acid sequence: CASSQRGAGGQYEQYF.

The rearrangement uses TRBV5-1 and TRBJ2-5, with 11 bases lining up with TRBD2. The CDR3 is 16 residues long. The V segment lost 7 bases and the J segment 2 bases; nucleotides outside the gene matches: 10. Germline lookup yields CDR1 SGHRS and CDR2 YFSETQ. The CDR3: CASQIGLAGSQETQYF. DNA for the CDR3: TGCGCCAGCCAAATTGGACTAGCGGGTTCACAAGAGACCCAGTACTTC.

This clone has more than one count but fewer than ten. V is TRBV5-1 and J is TRBJ1-1; TRBD1 might be the D (5 bases). The V gene lost 4 bases and the J gene lost 7 bases, with 11 bases spanning the gap. Per the germline V gene, CDR1 is SGHRS and CDR2 is YFSETQ. This CDR3 has 12 amino acids. This CDR3 is CASSPEGREAFF. In DNA, the CDR3 is TGCGCCAGCAGCCCGGAGGGGCGTGAAGCTTTCTTT.